This T cell receptor beta chain was captured by sequencing in a study of beta chain features in type 1 diabetes. Study observations and caveats: An over-representation of cells with high TCR expression could result from cDNA sequencing.

Every bit of the isolated RNA underwent reverse transcription, so sequencing read expressed TCRB transcripts. Assay used: immunoSEQ multiplex PCR; TCRdb lists only in-frame clones, some missing. The data show some 900,000 clones, about 17% seen once. V was pared by 1 base and J by 3 bases, with 10 bases between. Per germline, CDR1 LGHNA and CDR2 YNFKEQ. CDR3 length equals 15 residues. In this sample, this clone turned up a few times. Its antigen is undetermined. Input material: naive CD4+ T cells from blood. This clonotype was sampled from a woman between 18 and 29 years old in good health. This chain links TRBV4-2 with TRBJ2-1; D gene uncertain. CDR3 bases: TGTGCCAGCAGCCAAGGGACGGCCGACTACAATGAGCAGTTCTTC. Encoded protein: CASSQGTADYNEQFF.